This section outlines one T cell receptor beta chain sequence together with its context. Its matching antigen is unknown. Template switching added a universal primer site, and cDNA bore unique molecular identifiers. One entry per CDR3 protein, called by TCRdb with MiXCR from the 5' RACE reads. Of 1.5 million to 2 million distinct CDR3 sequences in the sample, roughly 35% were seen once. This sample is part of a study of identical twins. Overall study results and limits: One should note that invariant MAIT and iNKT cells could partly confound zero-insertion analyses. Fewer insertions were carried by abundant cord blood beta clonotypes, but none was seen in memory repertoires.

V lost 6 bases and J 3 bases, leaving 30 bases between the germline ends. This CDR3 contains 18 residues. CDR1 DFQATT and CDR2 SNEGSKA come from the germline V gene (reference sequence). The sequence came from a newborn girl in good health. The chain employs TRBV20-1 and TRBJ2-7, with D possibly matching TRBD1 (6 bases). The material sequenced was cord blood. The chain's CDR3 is CSASSFLDRNLAYYEQYF. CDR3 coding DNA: TGCAGTGCCAGTAGTTTCCTAGACAGGAATCTAGCTTACTACGAGCAGTACTTC.